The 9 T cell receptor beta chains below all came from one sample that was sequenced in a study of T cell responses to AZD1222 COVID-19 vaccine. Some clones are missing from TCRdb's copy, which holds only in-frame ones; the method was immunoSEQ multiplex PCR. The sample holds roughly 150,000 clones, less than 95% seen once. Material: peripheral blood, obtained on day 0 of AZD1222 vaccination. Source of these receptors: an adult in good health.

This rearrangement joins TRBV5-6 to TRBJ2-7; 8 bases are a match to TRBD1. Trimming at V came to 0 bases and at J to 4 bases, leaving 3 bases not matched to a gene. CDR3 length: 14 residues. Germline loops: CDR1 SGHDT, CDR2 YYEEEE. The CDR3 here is CASSLDRGVYEQYF. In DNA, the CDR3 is TGTGCCAGCAGCTTGGACAGGGGGGTATACGAGCAGTACTTC.

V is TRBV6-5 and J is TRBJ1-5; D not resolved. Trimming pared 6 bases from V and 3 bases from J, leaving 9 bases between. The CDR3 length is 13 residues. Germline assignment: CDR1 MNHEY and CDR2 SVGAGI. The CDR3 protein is CASREGPNQPQHF. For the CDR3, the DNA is TGTGCCAGCAGAGAGGGCCCCAATCAGCCCCAGCATTTT.

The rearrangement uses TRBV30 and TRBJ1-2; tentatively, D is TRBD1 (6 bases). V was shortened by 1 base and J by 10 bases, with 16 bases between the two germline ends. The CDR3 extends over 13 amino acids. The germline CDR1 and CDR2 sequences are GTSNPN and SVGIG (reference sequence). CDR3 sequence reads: CAWSALRGDVYTF. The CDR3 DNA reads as TGTGCCTGGAGTGCCCTGAGGGGGGACGTCTACACCTTC.

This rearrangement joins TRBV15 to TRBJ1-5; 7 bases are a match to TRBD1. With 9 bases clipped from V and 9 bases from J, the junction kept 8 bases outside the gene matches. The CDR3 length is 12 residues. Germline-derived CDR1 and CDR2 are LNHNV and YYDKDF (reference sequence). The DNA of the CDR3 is TGTGCCACTTCACAGGGGAACGGGCCCCAGCATTTT. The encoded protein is CATSQGNGPQHF.

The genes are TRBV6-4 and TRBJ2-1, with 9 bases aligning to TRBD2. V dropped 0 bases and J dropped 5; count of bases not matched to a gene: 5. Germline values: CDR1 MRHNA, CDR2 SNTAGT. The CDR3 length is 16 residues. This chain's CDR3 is CASSDSRAGGHNEQFF. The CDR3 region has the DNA TGTGCCAGCAGTGACTCAAGGGCGGGAGGGCACAATGAGCAGTTCTTC.

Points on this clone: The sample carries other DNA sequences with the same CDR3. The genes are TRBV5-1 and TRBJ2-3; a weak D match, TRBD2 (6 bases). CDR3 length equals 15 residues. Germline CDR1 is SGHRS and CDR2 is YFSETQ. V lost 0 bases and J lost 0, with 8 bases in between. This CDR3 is CASSLGRGSTDTQYF. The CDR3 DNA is TGCGCCAGCAGCTTGGGACGGGGGAGCACAGATACGCAGTATTTT.

The CDR3 reads CASSPPAAGVNTEAFF. Here the CDR3 DNA reads TGTGCCAGCTCACCACCAGCGGCAGGGGTGAACACTGAAGCTTTCTTT. The chain links TRBV18 to TRBJ1-1; the D gene is possibly TRBD1 (6 bases). The CDR3 runs 16 residues. Between the trimmed V and J ends, which lost 0 bases and 0 bases, there was a span of 11 bases. Germline lookup yields CDR1 KGHSH and CDR2 LQKENI.

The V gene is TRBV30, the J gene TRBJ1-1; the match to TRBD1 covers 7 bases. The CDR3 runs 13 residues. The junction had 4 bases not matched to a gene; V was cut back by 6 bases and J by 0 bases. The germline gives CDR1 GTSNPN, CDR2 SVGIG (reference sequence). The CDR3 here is CACRQGLNTEAFF. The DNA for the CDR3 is TGTGCCTGCCGACAGGGATTGAACACTGAAGCTTTCTTT.

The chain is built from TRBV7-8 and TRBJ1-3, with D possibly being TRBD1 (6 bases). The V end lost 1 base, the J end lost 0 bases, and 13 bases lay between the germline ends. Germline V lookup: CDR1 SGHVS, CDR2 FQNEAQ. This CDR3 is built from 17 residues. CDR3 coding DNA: TGTGCCAGCAGCTTAGTGGAGGGGGTCGGCTCTGGAAACACCATATATTTT. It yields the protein CASSLVEGVGSGNTIYF. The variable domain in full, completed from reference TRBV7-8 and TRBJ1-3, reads GAGVSQSPRYKVAKRGQDVALRCDPISGHVSLFWYQQALGQGPEFLTYFQNEAQLDKSGLPSDRFFAERPEGSVSTLKIQRTQQEDSAVYLCASSLVEGVGSGNTIYFGEGSWLTVV.